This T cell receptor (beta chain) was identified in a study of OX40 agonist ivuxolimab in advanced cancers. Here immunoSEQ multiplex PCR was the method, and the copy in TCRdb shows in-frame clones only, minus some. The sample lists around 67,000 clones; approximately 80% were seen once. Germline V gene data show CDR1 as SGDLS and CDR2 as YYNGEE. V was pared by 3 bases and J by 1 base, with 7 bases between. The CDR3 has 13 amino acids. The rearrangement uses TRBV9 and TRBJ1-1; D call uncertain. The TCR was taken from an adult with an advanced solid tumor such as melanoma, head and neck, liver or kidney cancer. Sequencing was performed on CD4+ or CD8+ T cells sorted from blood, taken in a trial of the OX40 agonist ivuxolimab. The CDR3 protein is CASSGGSNTEAFF. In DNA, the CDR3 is TGTGCCAGCAGCGGAGGATCGAACACTGAAGCTTTCTTT.